This entry is about one T cell receptor (beta chain). What it binds is not known. The repertoire was sequenced with immunoSEQ multiplex PCR; TCRdb's copy has only in-frame clones and lacks some. The top ten hold just under 4.5% of the sample, which has 100,000 to 150,000 clones, more than 80% seen once. These data come from a study of T cell responses to AZD1222 COVID-19 vaccine. Study findings and constraints: Spike was spanned by vaccine-associated CD4 TCRs, which were dominant at 160-218 and 743-854.

V lost 5 bases and J lost 5, with 19 bases in between. The germline V gene has CDR1 MNHEY and CDR2 SVGAGI. There are 15 residues in the CDR3. The chain joins TRBV6-5 to TRBJ2-7; D is unclear. Material: peripheral blood, obtained 28 days after the second AZD1222 dose. The receptor's source is an adult who received the AZD1222 COVID-19 vaccine. This CDR3 is CASSPTWRRIDEQYF. DNA for the CDR3: TGTGCCAGCAGTCCTACCTGGAGACGAATTGACGAGCAGTACTTC.